What follows are 19 T cell receptor beta chains derived from one specimen sequenced in a study of tumor-infiltrating lymphocytes in primary liver carcinoma. Extraction also yielded germline DNA, while blood RNA was obtained from unsorted whole blood. Constant-region priming of around 530 ng total RNA yielded TCR beta cDNA. Generation of the TCR beta libraries relied on three nested multiplex PCR rounds using slightly modified ARM-PCR. Running 10 cycles apiece, the first two PCR rounds relied on TRBV1-TRBV30 forward primers together with a C-beta reverse primer. TCRdb ran MiXCR on the multiplex PCR reads and lists one entry per CDR3 protein. The sample has roughly 330,000 distinct CDR3 sequences; roughly 61% are singletons. Source material: peripheral blood. The receptor source for this set is a man aged 35 to 55 with primary liver carcinoma and hepatitis B virus infection.

A note on this clonotype: This may arise from a read error, as a much more abundant clone is one base away. The gene calls are TRBV5-4 and TRBJ1-5; D call uncertain. In germline, CDR1 is SGHNT, CDR2 YYREEE (reference sequence). This CDR3 has 14 amino acids. CDR3 nucleotides: TGTGCCGGCAGCTTGGTGCGCGGGGATCAGCCCCAGCATTTT. It is translated as CAGSLVRGDQPQHF.

Details on this clonotype: At one end the junction does not follow the germline gene, possibly because of a read error. The V gene is TRBV11-2, the J gene TRBJ2-3, with D possibly TRBD1 on 5 matching bases. CDR1 and CDR2 from the germline V gene are SGHAT and FQNNGV. CDR3 length: 15 residues. DNA for the CDR3: TGTGCCTGCAGCCCATCAGGGAACCGCACAGATACGCAGTATTTT. Residues: CACSPSGNRTDTQYF. Full variable domain (rest looked up from reference TRBV11-2 and TRBJ2-3): EAGVAQSPRYKIIEKRQSVAFWCNPISGHATLYWYQQILGQGPKLLIQFQNNGVVDDSQLPKDRFSAERLKGVDSTLKIQPAKLEDSAVYLCACSPSGNRTDTQYFGPGTRLTVL.

This clonotype has ten or more counts. The V call is TRBV6-5, the J call TRBJ2-5; a possible D gene is TRBD2 (5 bases). Trimming removed 4 bases at V and 2 bases at J, with 11 bases between. CDR1 is MNHEY and CDR2 is SVGAGI in the germline V gene. This CDR3 spans 14 amino acids. DNA of the CDR3: TGTGCCAGCAGTTCCCAGGCGGGTCAAGAGACCCAGTACTTC. Encoded protein: CASSSQAGQETQYF.

The table lists this clonotype with a few counts. This chain connects TRBV14 to TRBJ2-1, with 7 positions matching TRBD1. With 6 bases clipped from V and 5 bases from J, the junction kept 4 bases outside the gene matches. The CDR3 is 13 residues long. The germline gives CDR1 SGHDN, CDR2 FVKESK. CDR3 region: CASRGTANNEQFF. CDR3 bases: TGTGCCAGCAGAGGGACAGCGAACAATGAGCAGTTCTTC. Drawing the rest from reference TRBV14 and TRBJ2-1, the complete variable domain is EAGVTQFPSHSVIEKGQTVTLRCDPISGHDNLYWYRRVMGKEIKFLLHFVKESKQDESGMPNNRFLAERTGGTYSTLKVQPAELEDSGVYFCASRGTANNEQFFGPGTRLTVL.

About this clonotype: A much larger clone differs by one base, so this may be a read error. The V and J genes are TRBV6-5 and TRBJ1-2, with TRBD1 matching 9 bases. This CDR3 is built from 15 residues. Germline V CDR1 and CDR2: MNHEY, SVGAGI. CDR3 bases: TGTACCAGCAGTACAGGACAGGGGCGGAACTATGGCTACACCTTC. As protein: CTSSTGQGRNYGYTF.

This clonotype has a handful of counts. The genes are TRBV5-4 and TRBJ2-1, with 7 bases matching TRBD2. The length of the CDR3 is 15 residues. Germline assignment: CDR1 SGHNT and CDR2 YYREEE (reference sequence). V gave up 2 bases and J gave up 3 bases; unmatched junction bases: 5. CDR3 DNA sequence: TGTGCCAGCAGCTTTTTTGGACTAGACTACAATGAGCAGTTCTTC. It yields the protein CASSFFGLDYNEQFF.

As concerns this clonotype: A much bigger clone sits one base away, suggesting this may be a read error. This chain uses TRBV6-1 with TRBJ2-7; D unclear. The CDR3 is 14 amino acids. Per germline, CDR1 MNHNS and CDR2 SASEGT. The V gene lost 4 bases and the J gene lost 3 bases, with 13 bases spanning the gap. CDR3 in DNA: TGTGCCAGCAGTGTTGAGACATGGGGCTACGAGCAGTACTTC. This translates into CASSVETWGYEQYF.

Of note for this clonotype: The junction does not match germline at one end; this may be a read error. The chain links TRBV4-3 to TRBJ2-1, with 9 positions matching TRBD2. Germline CDR1 is LGHNA and CDR2 is YSLEER. This CDR3 is built from 19 residues. CDR3 region: CASNQEGGFRAGGRNEQFF. CDR3 sequence (DNA): TGCGCCAGCAACCAAGAAGGCGGCTTTAGAGCGGGGGGCCGCAATGAGCAGTTCTTC.

This clonotype was seen many times. The rearrangement joins TRBV4-3 to TRBJ1-2, with TRBD1 identical over 7 bases. Germline trimming cut 0 bases from V and 7 bases from J; bases unmatched to any gene: 2. Germline V gene lookup returns CDR1 LGHNA and CDR2 YSLEER. The CDR3 covers 13 residues. CDR3 sequence reads: CASSQDTGAGYTF. As DNA, the CDR3 is TGCGCCAGCAGCCAAGATACAGGGGCTGGCTACACCTTC.

Comments on this clonotype: One base away lies a much larger clone, so this may be a sequencing read error. The chain recombines TRBV6-5 with TRBJ2-3; D ambiguous. Germline values: CDR1 MNHEY, CDR2 SVGAGI. The CDR3 runs 12 residues. V lost 7 bases and J 4 bases, leaving 9 bases between the germline ends. This chain's CDR3 is CASNSYPDTQYF. CDR3 DNA sequence: TGTGCCAGCAATTCCTATCCAGATACGCAGTATTTT.

The V call is TRBV7-9, the J call TRBJ1-4, with unresolved D. The germline gives CDR1 SEHNR, CDR2 FQNEAQ (reference sequence). Trimming pared 3 bases from V and 7 bases from J, leaving 6 bases between. The CDR3 runs 12 residues. Here the CDR3 DNA reads TGTGCCAGCAGCTTCACTCCTGAAAAACTGTTTTTT. As protein: CASSFTPEKLFF.

This rearrangement joins TRBV5-1 to TRBJ1-2, with 9 bases fitting TRBD1. V lost 0 bases to trimming and J lost 7 bases; unmatched junction nucleotides: 10. The CDR3 is 16 residues long. From germline, CDR1 is SGHRS and CDR2 YFSETQ. In nucleotides, the CDR3 is TGCGCCAGCAGCTTGGTCGCGTCCGGGACAGGGTCTGGCTACACCTTC. Translation gives CASSLVASGTGSGYTF.

The V and J genes are TRBV11-2 and TRBJ2-7; 10 bases match TRBD2. This CDR3 is 15 amino acids long. Germline trimming cut 2 bases from V and 9 bases from J; bases unmatched to any gene: 10. Per germline, CDR1 SGHAT and CDR2 FQNNGV. The CDR3 sequence: CASSLKAGGLKGQYF. In nucleotides, the CDR3 is TGTGCCAGCAGCTTAAAAGCGGGAGGGCTGAAGGGGCAGTACTTC.

Notes on this clonotype: A read error is likely, as this CDR3 ends without the conserved phenylalanine or tryptophan. J is TRBJ2-5 and V is TRBV11-2, with a tentative D call TRBD2 (6 bases). Germline V gene sequence: CDR1 SGHAT, CDR2 FQNNGV. This CDR3 spans 13 amino acids. With 3 bases removed from V and 4 bases from J, the gap between germline ends came to 9 bases. Here the CDR3 reads CASSFGLLETQYL. The CDR3 DNA sequence: TGTGCCAGCAGCTTTGGACTATTAGAGACCCAGTACCTC.

The chain links TRBV6-1 to TRBJ2-7; D is unresolved. CDR1 and CDR2 (germline): MNHNS, SASEGT. With 0 bases removed from V and 7 bases from J, the gap between germline ends came to 19 bases. This CDR3 comprises 16 residues. The CDR3 loop is CASSEAVGILPNEQYF. CDR3 DNA: TGTGCCAGCAGTGAAGCGGTGGGGATACTCCCTAATGAGCAGTACTTC.

The table lists this clonotype with a few counts. The J gene is TRBJ2-3, the V gene TRBV5-6; D remains unclear. V lost 7 bases to trimming and J lost 0 bases, with 12 bases between them. Germline CDR1 and CDR2: SGHDT and YYEEEE. This CDR3 is 14 amino acids long. Written as DNA, the CDR3 is TGTGCCAGCGGAATTTCCGGGAGCACAGATACGCAGTATTTT. Translation: CASGISGSTDTQYF.

Comments on this clonotype: A much bigger clone sits one base away, suggesting this may be a read error. The genes are TRBV5-6 and TRBJ2-7; D is possibly TRBD2 (6 bases). Per the germline V gene, CDR1 is SGHDT and CDR2 is YYEEEE. This CDR3 comprises 12 residues. The CDR3 DNA follows: TGTGCCAGCAGCCTGGAGGGTGACGAGCGGTACTTC. The encoded protein is CASSLEGDERYF. The full variable domain, rest sourced from reference TRBV5-6 and TRBJ2-7, is DAGVTQSPTHLIKTRGQQVTLRCSPKSGHDTVSWYQQALGQGPQFIFQYYEEEERQRGNFPDRFSGHQFPNYSSELNVNALLLGDSALYLCASSLEGDERYFGPGTRLTVT.

Turning to this clonotype: One end of the junction is discordant with germline, which a read error may explain. The J gene is TRBJ2-7, the V gene TRBV6-2 or TRBV6-3; 12 nucleotides line up with TRBD1. This CDR3 comprises 16 residues. Germline V lookup: CDR1 MNHEY, CDR2 SVGEGT. The CDR3 sequence is CASNYHRDRGHHEQYF. CDR3 bases: TGTGCCAGCAATTACCACAGGGACAGGGGGCACCACGAGCAGTACTTC.

For this clonotype: A much larger clone is a single base away; this may be a read error. The CDR3 carries no conserved terminal phenylalanine or tryptophan, so it likely arises from a read error. The chain links TRBV5-4 to TRBJ2-2, with 9 bases aligning to TRBD2. The germline V gene has CDR1 SGHNT and CDR2 YYREEE (reference sequence). The CDR3 spans 16 residues. The V and J ends lost 4 bases and 1 base, in that order; junction bases with no gene match: 5. The CDR3, as DNA: TGTGCCAGCAGCCCAGCGACTAGCGGGAACACCGGGGAGCTGTTTTCT. Encoded protein: CASSPATSGNTGELFS.